Shown below are 10 T cell receptor beta chains from a single sample sequenced in a study of blood T cell repertoires in COVID-19. Assay used: immunoSEQ multiplex PCR; TCRdb lists only in-frame clones, some missing. Among about 120,000 clones listed, more than 60% were seen once. Specimen: peripheral blood. Source of these receptors: a man aged 65-85 years with acute or convalescent COVID-19.

The gene calls are TRBV6-2 or TRBV6-3 and TRBJ1-6; D possibly corresponds to TRBD1 (5 bases). Germline CDR1 MNHEY, CDR2 SVGEGT. With 2 bases removed from V and 10 bases from J, the gap between germline ends came to 24 bases. CDR3 length: 18 amino acids. The DNA for the CDR3 is TGTGCCAGCAGTTACAGATTCCCGGGCCGCGGGGGTAGGTCACCCCTCCACTTT. It yields the protein CASSYRFPGRGGRSPLHF.

CDR3 nucleotide sequence: TGTGCCAGCAGCAGGGTCGGTTATGGCTACACCTTC. Protein sequence: CASSRVGYGYTF. This chain links TRBV27 with TRBJ1-2; tentatively, D is TRBD1 (5 bases). Trimming pared 6 bases from V and 5 bases from J, leaving 10 bases between. The CDR3 consists of 12 residues. The germline V gene encodes CDR1 MNHEY and CDR2 SMNVEV (reference sequence).

The chain recombines TRBV5-4 with TRBJ1-1; the match to TRBD1 covers 9 bases. CDR1 SGHNT and CDR2 YYREEE come from the germline V gene (reference sequence). This CDR3 spans 16 amino acids. V lost 4 bases, J lost 0 bases, and 7 bases stayed unmatched. In DNA form, the CDR3 reads TGTGCCAGCAGCAAGGGACAGGGTGTCTTGAACACTGAAGCTTTCTTT. It yields the protein CASSKGQGVLNTEAFF.

The rearrangement uses TRBV18 and TRBJ1-4; 7 bases map to TRBD1. V shed 0 bases and J 8 bases; nucleotides not matched to a gene: 6. CDR1 and CDR2 from the germline V gene are KGHSH and LQKENI. The CDR3 contains 15 residues. The CDR3 region is CASSPPRGLGEKLFF. The CDR3 DNA follows: TGTGCCAGCTCACCACCGAGGGGGCTGGGCGAAAAACTGTTTTTT.

This clone was counted a few times. The chain has TRBV10-3 and TRBJ2-7; 7 nucleotides match TRBD1. V gave up 6 bases and J gave up 7 bases; unmatched junction bases: 9. This CDR3 spans 13 amino acids. Germline assignment: CDR1 ENHRY and CDR2 SYGVKD. The CDR3 region has the DNA TGTGCCATCAGCAGACAGGGAACAGAGGAGCAGTACTTC. This sequence encodes CAISRQGTEEQYF.

There are a few counts of this clone. The V gene is TRBV5-4, the J gene TRBJ2-5; TRBD1 is a possible D gene (6 bases). Germline V CDR1 and CDR2: SGHNT, YYREEE (reference sequence). The CDR3 has 12 amino acids. The V end lost 3 bases, the J end lost 4 bases, and 7 bases lay between the germline ends. CDR3 DNA sequence: TGTGCCAGCAGCTCAGGGGCAGAGACCCAGTACTTC. This gives the protein CASSSGAETQYF.

V gene TRBV5-1 combines with J gene TRBJ2-1; D is unclear. Germline-derived CDR1 and CDR2 are SGHRS and YFSETQ. The CDR3 sequence is 16 residues long. The ends were cut back, 0 bases at V and 2 bases at J, with 12 bases in the middle. The CDR3 is CASSLATPGPYNEQFF. The CDR3 DNA follows: TGCGCCAGCAGCTTGGCGACACCCGGCCCCTACAATGAGCAGTTCTTC.

J is TRBJ2-3 and V is TRBV11-3, with TRBD2 matching over 10 bases. Looked up from germline, CDR1 is SGHNT and CDR2 is YENEEA. V dropped 1 base and J dropped 3; count of bases not matched to a gene: 7. The CDR3 runs to 17 residues. CDR3 DNA sequence: TGTGCCAGCAGCTTAGGATTGACTAGCGGGCGTACAGATACGCAGTATTTT. Protein product: CASSLGLTSGRTDTQYF.

This clone occurred a few times. The chain recombines TRBV6-2 or TRBV6-3 with TRBJ1-4, with a possible D match to TRBD1 (6 bases). The CDR3 extends over 15 amino acids. With 5 bases removed from V and 8 bases from J, the gap between germline ends came to 18 bases. CDR1 and CDR2 from the germline V gene are MNHEY and SVGEGT. CDR3 in amino acids: CASSLTGRAEEKLFF. Here the CDR3 DNA reads TGTGCCAGCAGTCTAACAGGGAGGGCTGAAGAAAAACTGTTTTTT.

CDR3 sequence: CASSLRRQPQHF. CDR3 DNA sequence: TGTGCCAGCAGTCTAAGGCGGCAGCCCCAGCATTTT. This chain uses TRBV12-3 or TRBV12-4 with TRBJ1-5; no clear D gene. The CDR3 extends over 12 amino acids. V lost 5 bases and J lost 7, with 9 bases in between.